The rows below give T cell receptor beta chains drawn from one sample of a study. From the RT-PCR reads, TCRdb called clonotypes with MiXCR, one entry per CDR3 protein. The data show almost 700,000 distinct CDR3 sequences, with 14% seen just once and just over 3.5% held by the top ten. What was sequenced was memory CD4+ T cells from blood. Receptor source: a female donor in good health, serving as a healthy control. CDR3s include the opening cysteine and the closing phenylalanine or tryptophan. The D gene is left open where the match is weak. Clone size is shown for a subset of rows, as once, few, many or a class of expanded clone.

>TRBJ1-5|.|TRBD1|TRBV6-2/TRBV6-3
TGTGCCAGCAGTTCACCTCAGGGACAGGGGGCTTCGGATAGCAATCAGCCCCAGCATTTT
CASSSPQGQGASDSNQPQHF
>TRBJ1-2|.|.|TRBV4-2
TGTGCCAGCAGCCAAGGAGGCGGTGGGGGCGATGGCTACACCTTC
CASSQGGGGGDGYTF
>TRBJ2-5|many|.|TRBV7-3
TGTGCCAGCAGCACAAGTATCAGGGAGACCCAGTACTTC
CASSTSIRETQYF
>TRBJ1-1|many|.|TRBV18
TGTGCCAGCTCACCAGGCGGCGCGTTTCTTGAAGCTTTCTTT
CASSPGGAFLEAFF
>TRBJ1-1|.|TRBD1|TRBV2
TGTGCCAGCAGGATACCCCAGGGGGTCGACGCTGAAGCTTTCTTT
CASRIPQGVDAEAFF
>TRBJ1-2|.|TRBD1|TRBV30
TGTGCCCGCAAGCCTCTCAGGGGGAAAAGCTATGGCTACACCTTC
CARKPLRGKSYGYTF
>TRBJ2-1|.|TRBD2|TRBV10-3
TGTGCCATCAGTGAGTCCGGGACTAGAGGTTTAAAGCAGTTCTTC
CAISESGTRGLKQFF
>TRBJ2-7|.|TRBD1|TRBV20-1
TGCAGTGCTAGAGATGTTAGGACAGGAACCTACGAGCAGTACTTC
CSARDVRTGTYEQYF
>TRBJ2-1|.|TRBD2|TRBV4-1
TGCGCCAGCAGCCAAGTTACGGGAGGTTCAGGCAATGAGCAGTTCTTC
CASSQVTGGSGNEQFF
>TRBJ1-6|.|.|TRBV14
TGTGCCAGCAGCCAAGTAGGAGGGGCAGGCAATTCACCCCTCCACTTT
CASSQVGGAGNSPLHF
>TRBJ2-5|.|TRBD2|TRBV28
TGTGCCAGCAGCGGGGGGGCAAACTCAAAAGAGACCCAGTACTTC
CASSGGANSKETQYF
>TRBJ1-1|.|.|TRBV7-9
TGTGCCAGCAGCTTAGTGGCTGGCAGGGGGAACACTGAAGCTTTCTTT
CASSLVAGRGNTEAFF
>TRBJ2-1|.|TRBD2|TRBV6-2/TRBV6-3
TGTGCCAGCAGCCGACGTTATAGCGGGGGGGCACGGGAGCAGTTCTTC
CASSRRYSGGAREQFF
>TRBJ1-5|many|TRBD1|TRBV12-3/TRBV12-4
TGTGCCAGCAGTTGGGACAGACAGCCCCAGCATTTT
CASSWDRQPQHF
>TRBJ2-1|few|TRBD1|TRBV7-9
TGTGCCAGCAGCCCTTGGGACAGCGACAATGAGCAGTTCTTC
CASSPWDSDNEQFF
>TRBJ2-1|few|.|TRBV2
TGTGCCAGCAGAGGGGGGCTAATTGTTTACAATGAGCAGTTCTTC
CASRGGLIVYNEQFF
>TRBJ2-2|few|TRBD2|TRBV5-1
TGCGCCAGCAGCGCCGGGACTACCACCGGGGAGCTGTTTTTT
CASSAGTTTGELFF
>TRBJ1-6|few|.|TRBV28
TGTGCCAGCACCCCTTGGGTAGATTCGCCCCTCCACTTT
CASTPWVDSPLHF
>TRBJ2-1|.|.|TRBV10-3
TGTGCCATCAGTGACTGGACTCCCAGCTCCTACAATAAGCAGTTCTTC
CAISDWTPSSYNKQFF
>TRBJ2-5|.|.|TRBV24-1
TGTGCCACCAGTGACACCGGACATGCCGGGGAGACCCAGTACTTC
CATSDTGHAGETQYF
>TRBJ2-7|.|.|TRBV7-9
TGTGCCAGCAGCTTAGCCCAGGGAATGCGGGAGCAGTACTTC
CASSLAQGMREQYF
>TRBJ2-1|many|TRBD2|TRBV20-1
TGCAGTGCTGGACTAGCGGGAATCAATGAGCAGTTCTTC
CSAGLAGINEQFF
>TRBJ2-1|.|.|TRBV7-9
TGTGCCAGCAGCTTAAGTCCACGCAGTCTGGTTTTTGGCAATGAGCAGTTCTTC
CASSLSPRSLVFGNEQFF
>TRBJ2-3|many|TRBD2|TRBV24-1
TGTGCCACCCAAGGGACTAGCGGGAAAGCAGATACGCAGTATTTT
CATQGTSGKADTQYF
>TRBJ2-1|few|TRBD2|TRBV6-5
TGTGCCAGCGGGGTAGCGGGAACTCCCTACAATGAGCAGTTCTTC
CASGVAGTPYNEQFF
>TRBJ2-1|many|TRBD2|TRBV15
TGTGCCACCAGCAGAGATGACACTAGCGCGCAGTTCTTC
CATSRDDTSAQFF
>TRBJ2-1|many|.|TRBV5-1
TGCGCCAGCGACCCTGAGGGGGCGGGATACAATGAGCAGTTCTTC
CASDPEGAGYNEQFF
>TRBJ2-7|many|.|TRBV27
TGTGCCAGCAGTCGCGGGGACACGGCCTACGAGCAGTACTTC
CASSRGDTAYEQYF
>TRBJ1-3|.|.|TRBV5-1
TGCGCCAGCAGACGGGATCCCGGAAACACCATATATTTT
CASRRDPGNTIYF
>TRBJ1-4|few|.|TRBV5-1
TGCGCCAGCAGCTTTTCGGGCCACTTCACTGAAAAACTGTTTTTT
CASSFSGHFTEKLFF
>TRBJ2-1|many|TRBD1|TRBV24-1
TGTGCCACCAGTGACTCCTCGGGACAGGGATGGAATGAGCAGTTCTTC
CATSDSSGQGWNEQFF
>TRBJ1-2|.|TRBD1|TRBV15
TGTGCCACCTCCGGACAGGAGACCTATGGCTACACCTTC
CATSGQETYGYTF
>TRBJ1-6|many|TRBD1|TRBV7-2
TGTGCCAGCAGCTCCACAGCCGGGACAGGGGGGAGCTCACCCCTCCACTTT
CASSSTAGTGGSSPLHF
>TRBJ2-7|.|TRBD2|TRBV2
TGTGCCAGCAGTGATGTGGCTAGCGGGAGCTCCTACGAGCAGTACTTC
CASSDVASGSSYEQYF
>TRBJ1-4|few|.|TRBV9
TGTGCCAGCAGCCCAAGGAAGGGTACAACTAATGAAAAACTGTTTTTT
CASSPRKGTTNEKLFF
>TRBJ2-5|many|.|TRBV27
TGTGCCAGCAGTTTATCGAGACAGTACCAAGAGACCCAGTACTTC
CASSLSRQYQETQYF
>TRBJ1-2|few|.|TRBV6-5
TGTGCCAGCAGTTTCGGGGGACCCAACTATGGCTACACCTTC
CASSFGGPNYGYTF
>TRBJ2-7|few|TRBD2|TRBV12-3/TRBV12-4
TGTGCCAGCAGTTTGAGTCTAGCGGGATCCTACGAGCAGTACTTC
CASSLSLAGSYEQYF
>TRBJ2-7|many|.|TRBV7-2
TGTGCCAGCAGCCCCAGGGTAAGGGTCGAGCAGTACTTC
CASSPRVRVEQYF
>TRBJ2-3|.|TRBD2|TRBV20-1
TGCAGTCTTAGCGGGTTAACAGATACGCAGTATTTT
CSLSGLTDTQYF
>TRBJ2-7|.|.|TRBV12-3/TRBV12-4
TGTGCCAGCAGTGCGCCGGGACGCCGTTCCTACGAGCAGTACTTC
CASSAPGRRSYEQYF
>TRBJ1-2|few|.|TRBV7-3
TGTGCCAGCAGCCCATCTTGGGGCCTTGGCTACACCTTC
CASSPSWGLGYTF
>TRBJ2-7|.|.|TRBV20-1
TGCAGTGCTAGAGATTTGAGGGACTTTACCTACGAGCAGTACTTC
CSARDLRDFTYEQYF
>TRBJ1-5|.|.|TRBV4-3
TGCGCCAGCAGCAGCGGTGTTGGGGTTAGCAATCAGCCCCAGCATTTT
CASSSGVGVSNQPQHF
>TRBJ1-2|.|.|TRBV7-2
TGTGCCAGCAGCTTAGCGGGGGGGGATCATGGCTACACCTTC
CASSLAGGDHGYTF
>TRBJ2-5|.|TRBD2|TRBV12-3/TRBV12-4
TGTGCCAGCAGCTCCAGCGGGGGTGTAGAGACCCAGTACTTC
CASSSSGGVETQYF
>TRBJ1-1|once|.|TRBV29-1
TGCAGCGTTAGGAGAGAGGAGGGAAGGAGTCGCATGAAAGCTTTCTTT
CSVRREEGRSRMKAFF